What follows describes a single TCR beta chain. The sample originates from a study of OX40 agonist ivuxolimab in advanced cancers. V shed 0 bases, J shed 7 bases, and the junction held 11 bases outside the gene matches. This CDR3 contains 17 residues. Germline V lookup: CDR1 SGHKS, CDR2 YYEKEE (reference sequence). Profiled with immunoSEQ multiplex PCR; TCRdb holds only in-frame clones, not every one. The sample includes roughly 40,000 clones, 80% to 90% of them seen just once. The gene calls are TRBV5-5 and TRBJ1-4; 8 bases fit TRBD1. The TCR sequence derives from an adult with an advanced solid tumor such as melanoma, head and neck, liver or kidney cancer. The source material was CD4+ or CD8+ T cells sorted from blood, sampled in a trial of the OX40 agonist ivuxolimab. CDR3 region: CASSLGPSGGKTEKLFF. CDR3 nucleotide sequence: TGTGCCAGCAGCTTGGGGCCCTCAGGGGGCAAAACTGAAAAACTGTTTTTT. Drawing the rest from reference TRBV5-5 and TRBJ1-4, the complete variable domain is DAGVTQSPTHLIKTRGQQVTLRCSPISGHKSVSWYQQVLGQGPQFIFQYYEKEERGRGNFPDRFSARQFPNYSSELNVNALLLGDSALYLCASSLGPSGGKTEKLFFGSGTQLSVL.